This TCR beta chain derives from a study of shared clonotypes between healthy human individuals. Per the study methods: Because ImmunoSEQ provided only junction sequences with no quality scores, the filtering differed. Repertoires were generated with immunoSEQ multiplex PCR, while TCRdb's copy carries only in-frame clones and drops some. V, J and clone size derive from that table, while D and trimming were established from the DNA sequence. This table has 2 million to 2.5 million clones, just over 90% appearing once. The junction had 7 bases not matched to a gene; V was cut back by 2 bases and J by 3 bases. CDR3 length equals 16 residues. The germline gives CDR1 MGHDK, CDR2 SYGVNS.

The rearrangement links TRBV25-1 to TRBJ2-3; 8 bases are a match to TRBD2. Sequencing was done on a sample of naive CD4+ T cells from PBMCs. Sample subset: CD45RA+ positively selected. The source is a man younger than 35 in good health. Some clones in this sample may be carry-over from other donors' samples. CDR3 protein: CASSEVQRESTDTQYF. The CDR3 bases are TGTGCCAGCAGTGAAGTCCAGCGGGAGTCGACAGATACGCAGTATTTT.